One sample yielded the 5 T cell receptor beta chains listed below, sequenced in a study of T cell changes during pregnancy in multiple sclerosis. The data were produced by immunoSEQ multiplex PCR, yet TCRdb's version contains in-frame clones alone and is incomplete. The data contain about 42,000 clones, 70% to 90% of them singletons. The sample in question was CD4+ T cells from peripheral blood mononuclear cells, obtained after pregnancy. These receptors all stem from a female donor with multiple sclerosis, enrolled in a pregnancy study.

The chain uses TRBV6-6 and TRBJ1-1; possibly TRBD1 for D (5 bases). The germline CDR1 and CDR2 sequences are MNHNY and SVGAGI (reference sequence). The germline V and J ends were trimmed by 6 bases and 6 bases, with 17 bases remaining between them. There are 14 residues in the CDR3. The CDR3 region is CASSPQGFIAEAFF. CDR3 nucleotide sequence: TGTGCCAGCAGCCCCCAGGGCTTCATAGCTGAAGCTTTCTTT.

The rearrangement joins TRBV4-2 to TRBJ1-5; TRBD1 matches 8 bases. V was pared by 0 bases and J by 3 bases, with 10 bases of the junction left unmatched. Germline loops: CDR1 LGHNA, CDR2 YNFKEQ. The CDR3 loop spans 18 amino acids. CDR3 loop: CASSQEGTGISVNQPQHF. CDR3 DNA: TGTGCCAGCAGCCAAGAAGGGACAGGTATTTCGGTCAATCAGCCCCAGCATTTT.

In the case of this clone: Sequence at one end of the junction differs from germline and may be a read error. The chain carries TRBV7-2 and TRBJ1-1; D may be TRBD1 (6 bases). Germline assignment: CDR1 SGHTA and CDR2 FQGNSA. The CDR3 extends over 12 amino acids. Here the CDR3 DNA reads TGTGCCAGCAGCTTAACAGGGTCTGAAGTTTTCTTT. The encoded protein is CASSLTGSEVFF.

V and J are TRBV28 and TRBJ1-2; TRBD1 might be the D (5 bases). Between the trimmed V and J ends, which lost 6 bases and 4 bases, there was a span of 12 bases. CDR3 size: 13 residues. CDR1 and CDR2 (germline): MDHEN, SYDVKM. The CDR3 coding sequence is TGTGCCAGCAGACCGGGGGTCGTCTATGGCTACACCTTC. Its protein product is CASRPGVVYGYTF.

J is TRBJ2-5 and V is TRBV4-3, with a possible D match to TRBD2 (5 bases). V lost 4 bases, J lost 4 bases, and 10 bases lay in between. The germline V gene has CDR1 LGHNA and CDR2 YSLEER. This CDR3 has 13 residues. The CDR3 DNA is TGCGCCAGCAGCCCAGACTACAGAGAGACCCAGTACTTC. It codes for CASSPDYRETQYF.